This T cell receptor (beta chain) was profiled in a study of blood T cells in healthy people across ages (dated by TCRdb to between 2014 and 2017). In the study overall: In model experiments, roughly one uniquely barcoded TCR beta cDNA molecule per two T cells was captured by template switching. For two donors (one aged 18 to 29 and one aged 80 or older), the study analyzed two additional independent replicas of 1 million unique cDNA reads from the same blood draw. The study measured age-related changes in TCR beta repertoire diversity using deep sequencing normalized with unique cDNA molecular identifiers. The donors were divided into four age groups: young (average approximately 17 years), middle-aged (almost 40), aged (approximately 62) and long-lived (82). To avoid experimental bias, donors of different ages were spread randomly across the sequencing lanes.

Systemically healthy Caucasian individuals from Russia, 35 to 50 in total and aged about 6 to 95 years, were included as donors. Each donor gave about 11 milliliters of peripheral blood, drawn into EDTA-treated Vacutainer tubes. PBMCs were isolated by Ficoll-Paque density-gradient centrifugation, with at least 7 million obtained per sample. Trizol reagent was used to extract total RNA from the PBMCs, yielding at least 6 micrograms per sample. For every donor, flow cytometry on a PBMC aliquot measured the percentage of naive CD45RAhigh/CD27high T cells. Deletion took 4 bases off V and 8 bases off J, with a span of 17 bases between the germline ends. There are 14 amino acids in the CDR3, from cysteine to phenylalanine inclusive. Only CDR3 DNA is held: 42 bases, read in frame from base 1. The germline V gene gives CDR1 as SGHVS and CDR2 as FQNEAQ. Study-level results and caveats: Because donor CMV infection status was unknown, age-related changes in expanded clonotypes were potentially confounded. Observed TCR beta diversity correlated strongly with the percentage of naive T cells measured by flow cytometry. Observed TCR beta diversity per million T cells fell roughly linearly with age, and a significant reduction was already apparent by age roughly 40. Estimates of total diversity based on one million sequenced T cells were considered lower bounds and underestimates. Since profiling was done on bulk unsorted PBMCs, naive and antigen-experienced compartments could not be conclusively compared. The long-lived group showed more naive CD4+ T cells, fewer expanded clones and increased TCR diversity than the aged group, suggesting age selection.

Remarks on this clonotype: Its recognized antigen is unknown. No qualities accompany the bases; no much larger clone lies one base away.

Library construction relied on 5' RACE. The sample was run on an Illumina HiSeq 2500. A second PCR of roughly 6 to 12 cycles was performed with a sample-barcoded 5' primer and a J-beta primer mix. A template-switch 5' adaptor carrying 12 random nucleotides introduced a unique molecular identifier onto each TCR beta cDNA molecule. At least 2.5 million CDR3-containing paired-end reads were obtained from each sample. First-strand cDNA synthesis was performed from all RNA using the Mint cDNA synthesis kit, with priming by a TRBC-specific oligonucleotide. Following uracil-DNA glycosylase treatment, a first 18-cycle PCR with universal primers M1SS and BC2_uni_R was performed on all cDNA. For the original study's pipeline: Normalization of each sample was performed by random selection of 1 million high-quality reads, each carrying a distinct molecular identifier. Instead of being binned into consensus sequences, reads with shared molecular identifiers were discarded. CDR3 identification, clonotype clustering and error correction used MiTCR with a Q25 quality threshold and the strictest error-elimination algorithm. A nonparametric unseen species model using Euler transformation provided a lower-bound estimate of total TCR beta diversity. TCRdb reprocessed the public reads (quality trimming at Q25 with fastp, clone calling with MiXCR) and kept in-frame beta chains. Entries that share a CDR3 protein sequence are merged under the most common genes and DNA. TCRdb assigned the V and J calls; the authors' analysis was not used. The sample contains about 680,000 distinct CDR3 sequences, approximately 49% of them found a single time. The ten biggest clones cover under 35% of the sample.

The sample comprised blood. This receptor was taken from a woman aged 60 to 75 in good health. The V and J segments used are TRBV7-8 and TRBJ1-2; the D gene is perhaps TRBD1, on 6 matching bases. The CDR3 loop reads CASSSVALGGGYTF. The DNA sequence follows: TGTGCCAGCAGCTCCGTGGCGTTGGGGGGCGGCTACACCTTC.